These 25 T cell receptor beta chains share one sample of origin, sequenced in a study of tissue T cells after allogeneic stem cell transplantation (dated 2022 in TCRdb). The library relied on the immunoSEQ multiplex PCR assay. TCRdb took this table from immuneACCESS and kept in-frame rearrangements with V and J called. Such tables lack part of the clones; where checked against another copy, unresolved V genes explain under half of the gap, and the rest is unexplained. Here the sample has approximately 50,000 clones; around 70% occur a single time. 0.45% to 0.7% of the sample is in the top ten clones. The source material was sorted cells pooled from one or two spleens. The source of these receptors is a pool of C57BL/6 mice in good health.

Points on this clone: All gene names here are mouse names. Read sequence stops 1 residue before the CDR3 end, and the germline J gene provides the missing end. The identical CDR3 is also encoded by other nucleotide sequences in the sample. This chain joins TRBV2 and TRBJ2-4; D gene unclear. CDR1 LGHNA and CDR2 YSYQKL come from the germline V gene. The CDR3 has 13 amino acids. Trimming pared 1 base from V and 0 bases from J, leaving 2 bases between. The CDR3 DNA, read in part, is TGTGCCAGCAGCCAAGGTAGTCAAAACACCTTGTAC. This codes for CASSQGSQNTLY. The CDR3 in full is CASSQGSQNTLYF.

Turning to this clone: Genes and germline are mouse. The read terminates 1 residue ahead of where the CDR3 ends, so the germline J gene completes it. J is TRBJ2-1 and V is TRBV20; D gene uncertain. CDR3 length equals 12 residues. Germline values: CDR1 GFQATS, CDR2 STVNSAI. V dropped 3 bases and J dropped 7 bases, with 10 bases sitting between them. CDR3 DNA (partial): TGTGGTGCTAGAGACTTATGGGCTGAGCAGTTC. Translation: CGARDLWAEQF. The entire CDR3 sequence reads CGARDLWAEQFF.

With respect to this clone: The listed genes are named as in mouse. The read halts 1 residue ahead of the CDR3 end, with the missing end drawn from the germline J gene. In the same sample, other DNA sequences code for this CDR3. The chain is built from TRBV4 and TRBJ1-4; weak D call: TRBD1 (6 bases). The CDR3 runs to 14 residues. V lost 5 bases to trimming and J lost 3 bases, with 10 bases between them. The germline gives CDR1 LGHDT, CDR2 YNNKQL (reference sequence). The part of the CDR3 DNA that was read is TGTGCCAGCAGCCCAACAGGGCCCAACGAAAGATTATTT. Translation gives CASSPTGPNERLF. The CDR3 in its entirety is CASSPTGPNERLFF. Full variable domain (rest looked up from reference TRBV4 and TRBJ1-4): ETAVFQTPNYHVTQVGNEVSFNCKQTLGHDTMYWYKQDSKKLLKIMFSYNNKQLIVNETVPRRFSPQSSDKAHLNLRIKSVEPEDSAVYLCASSPTGPNERLFFGHGTKLSVL.

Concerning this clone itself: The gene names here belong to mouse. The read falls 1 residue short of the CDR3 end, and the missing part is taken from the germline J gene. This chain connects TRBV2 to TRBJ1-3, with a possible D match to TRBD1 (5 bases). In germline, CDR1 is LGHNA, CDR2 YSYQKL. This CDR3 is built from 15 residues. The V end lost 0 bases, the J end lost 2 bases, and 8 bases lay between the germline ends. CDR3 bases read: TGTGCCAGCAGCCAAGATCCAGGGACTGGAAATACGCTCTAT. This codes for CASSQDPGTGNTLY. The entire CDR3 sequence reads CASSQDPGTGNTLYF. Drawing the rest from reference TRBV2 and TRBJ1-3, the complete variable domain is DPKIIQKPKYLVAVTGSEKILICEQYLGHNAMYWYRQSAKKPLEFMFSYSYQKLMDNQTASSRFQPQSSKKNHLDLQITALKPDDSATYFCASSQDPGTGNTLYFGEGSRLIVV.

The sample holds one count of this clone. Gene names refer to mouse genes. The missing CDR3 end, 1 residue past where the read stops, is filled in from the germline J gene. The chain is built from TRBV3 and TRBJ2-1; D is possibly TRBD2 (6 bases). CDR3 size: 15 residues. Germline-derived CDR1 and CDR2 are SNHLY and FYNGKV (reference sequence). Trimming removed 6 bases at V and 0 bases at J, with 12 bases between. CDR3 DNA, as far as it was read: TGTGCCAGCAGTCGGGACTTTTATAACTATGCTGAGCAGTTC. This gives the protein CASSRDFYNYAEQF. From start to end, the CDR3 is CASSRDFYNYAEQFF.

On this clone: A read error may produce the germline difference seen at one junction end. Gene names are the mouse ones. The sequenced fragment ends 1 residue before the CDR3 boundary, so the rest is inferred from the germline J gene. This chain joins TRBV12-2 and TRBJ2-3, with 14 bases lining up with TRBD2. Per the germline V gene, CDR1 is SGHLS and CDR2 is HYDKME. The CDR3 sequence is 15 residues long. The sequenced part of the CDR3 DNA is TGTGCCAACTCTCGGGACTGGGGGGGCTTAGAAACGCTGTAT. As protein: CANSRDWGGLETLY. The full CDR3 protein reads CANSRDWGGLETLYF.

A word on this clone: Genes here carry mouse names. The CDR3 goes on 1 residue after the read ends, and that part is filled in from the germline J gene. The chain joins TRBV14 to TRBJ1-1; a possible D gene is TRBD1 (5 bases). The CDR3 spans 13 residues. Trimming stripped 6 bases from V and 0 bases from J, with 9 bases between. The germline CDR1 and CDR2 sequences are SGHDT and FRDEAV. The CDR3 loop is CASTLTENTEVFF. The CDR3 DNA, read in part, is TGTGCCAGCACCTTGACAGAGAACACAGAAGTCTTC.

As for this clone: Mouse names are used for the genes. The DNA read from the CDR3 is TGTGCCAGCGGTGGGCGGGACAGTTCCAACGAAAGATTATTT. As protein: CASGGRDSSNERLF. The CDR3 reads in full as CASGGRDSSNERLFF. The V and J genes are TRBV13-2 and TRBJ1-4; 7 positions agree with TRBD1. Sequencing ends 1 residue short of the CDR3 end; the germline J gene provides the rest. This CDR3 contains 15 residues. J was trimmed by 1 base and V by 3 bases; bases with no gene match: 3. Germline V gene lookup returns CDR1 NNHNN and CDR2 SYGAGS (reference sequence).

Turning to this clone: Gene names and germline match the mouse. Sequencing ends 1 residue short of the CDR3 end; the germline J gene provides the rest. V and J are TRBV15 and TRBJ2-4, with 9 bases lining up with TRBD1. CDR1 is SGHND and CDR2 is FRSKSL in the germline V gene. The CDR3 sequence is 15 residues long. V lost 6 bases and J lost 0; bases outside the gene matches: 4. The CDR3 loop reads CASSLDRGSQNTLYF. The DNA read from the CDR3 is TGTGCCAGCAGCCTGGACAGGGGAAGTCAAAACACCTTGTAC.

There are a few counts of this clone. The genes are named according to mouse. CDR3: CASSLRGLEQYF. CDR3 DNA (partial): TGTGCCAGCTCCCTCAGGGGGCTTGAACAGTAC. The chain uses TRBV12-2 and TRBJ2-7, with 8 bases lining up with TRBD1. The sequenced fragment ends 1 residue before the CDR3 boundary, so the rest is inferred from the germline J gene. The germline CDR1 and CDR2 sequences are SGHLS and HYDKME. After removal of 4 bases from V and 6 bases from J, the junction contained 4 bases not matched to a gene. This CDR3 has 12 residues.

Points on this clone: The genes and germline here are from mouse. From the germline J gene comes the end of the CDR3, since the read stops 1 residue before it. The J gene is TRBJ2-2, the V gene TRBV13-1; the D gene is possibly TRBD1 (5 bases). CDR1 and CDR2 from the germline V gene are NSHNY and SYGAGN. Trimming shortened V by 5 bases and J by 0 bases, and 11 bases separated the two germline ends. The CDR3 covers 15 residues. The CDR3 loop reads CASRNRNANTGQLYF. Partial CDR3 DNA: TGTGCCAGCAGAAACAGGAACGCAAACACCGGGCAGCTCTAC.

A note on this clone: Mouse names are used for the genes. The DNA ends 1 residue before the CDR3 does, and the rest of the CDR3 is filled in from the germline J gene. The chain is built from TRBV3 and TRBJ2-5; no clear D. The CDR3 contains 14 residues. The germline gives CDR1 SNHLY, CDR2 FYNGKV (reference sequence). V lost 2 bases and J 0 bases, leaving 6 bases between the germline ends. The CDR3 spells CASSLNSNQDTQYF. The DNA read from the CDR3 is TGTGCCAGCAGCTTAAACAGTAACCAAGACACCCAGTAC.

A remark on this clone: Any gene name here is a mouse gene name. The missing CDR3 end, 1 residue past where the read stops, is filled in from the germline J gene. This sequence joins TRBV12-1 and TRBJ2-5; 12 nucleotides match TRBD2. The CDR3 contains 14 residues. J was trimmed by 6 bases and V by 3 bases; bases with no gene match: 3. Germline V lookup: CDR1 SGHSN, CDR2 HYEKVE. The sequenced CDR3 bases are TGTGCCAGCTCTTCGACTGGGGGGGCCGACACCCAGTAC. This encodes CASSSTGGADTQY. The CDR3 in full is CASSSTGGADTQYF.

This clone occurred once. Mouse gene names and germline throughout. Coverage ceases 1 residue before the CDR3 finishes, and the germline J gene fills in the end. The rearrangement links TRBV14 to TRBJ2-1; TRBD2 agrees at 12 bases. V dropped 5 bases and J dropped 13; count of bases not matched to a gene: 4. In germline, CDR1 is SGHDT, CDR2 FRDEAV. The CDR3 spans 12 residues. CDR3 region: CASSPDWGGQFF. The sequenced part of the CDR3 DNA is TGTGCCAGCAGCCCCGACTGGGGGGGCCAGTTC.

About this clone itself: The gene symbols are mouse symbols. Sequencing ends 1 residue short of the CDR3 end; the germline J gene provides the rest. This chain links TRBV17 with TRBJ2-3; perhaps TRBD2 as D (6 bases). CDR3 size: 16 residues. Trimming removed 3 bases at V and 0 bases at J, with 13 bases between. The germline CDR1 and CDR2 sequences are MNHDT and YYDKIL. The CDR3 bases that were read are TGTGCTAGCAGTAGGGTCGGGGACTTTAGTGCAGAAACGCTGTAT. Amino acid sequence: CASSRVGDFSAETLY. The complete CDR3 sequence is CASSRVGDFSAETLYF. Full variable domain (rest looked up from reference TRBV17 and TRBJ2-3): DTTVKQNPRYKLARVGKPVNLICSQTMNHDTMYWYQKKPNQAPKLLLFYYDKILNREADTFEKFQSSRPNNSFCSLYIGSAGLEYSAMYLCASSRVGDFSAETLYFGSGTRLTVL.

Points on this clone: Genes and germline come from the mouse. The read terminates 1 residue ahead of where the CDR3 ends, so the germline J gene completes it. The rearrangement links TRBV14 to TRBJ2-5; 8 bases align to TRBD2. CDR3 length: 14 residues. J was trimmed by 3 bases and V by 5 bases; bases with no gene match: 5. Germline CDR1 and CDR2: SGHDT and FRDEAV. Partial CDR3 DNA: TGTGCCAGCAGCCAGACTGGGGTTCAAGACACCCAGTAC. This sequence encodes CASSQTGVQDTQY. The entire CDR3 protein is CASSQTGVQDTQYF.

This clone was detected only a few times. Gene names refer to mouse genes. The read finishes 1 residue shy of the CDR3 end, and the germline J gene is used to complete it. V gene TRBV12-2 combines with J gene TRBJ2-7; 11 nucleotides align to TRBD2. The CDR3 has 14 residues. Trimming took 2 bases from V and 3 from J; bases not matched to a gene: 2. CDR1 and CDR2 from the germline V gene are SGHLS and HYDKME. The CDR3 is CASSPGLGDYEQYF. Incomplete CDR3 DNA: TGTGCCAGCTCTCCGGGACTGGGGGACTATGAACAGTAC.

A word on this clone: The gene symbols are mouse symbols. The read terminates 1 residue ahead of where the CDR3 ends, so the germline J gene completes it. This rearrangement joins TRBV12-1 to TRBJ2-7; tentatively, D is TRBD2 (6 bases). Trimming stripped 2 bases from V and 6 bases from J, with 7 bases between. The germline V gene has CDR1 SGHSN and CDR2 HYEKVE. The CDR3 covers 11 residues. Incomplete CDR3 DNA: TGTGCCAGCTCTCGGGGGGTTGAACAGTAC. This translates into CASSRGVEQY. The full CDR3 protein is CASSRGVEQYF.

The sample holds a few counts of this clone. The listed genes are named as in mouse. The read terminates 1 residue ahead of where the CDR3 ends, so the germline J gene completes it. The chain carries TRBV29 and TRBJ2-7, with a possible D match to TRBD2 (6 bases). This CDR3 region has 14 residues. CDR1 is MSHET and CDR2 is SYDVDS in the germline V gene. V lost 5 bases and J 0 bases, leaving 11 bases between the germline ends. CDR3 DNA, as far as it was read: TGTGCTAGCAGTACCGGGACTCTCTCCTATGAACAGTAC. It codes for CASSTGTLSYEQY. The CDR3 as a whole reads CASSTGTLSYEQYF.

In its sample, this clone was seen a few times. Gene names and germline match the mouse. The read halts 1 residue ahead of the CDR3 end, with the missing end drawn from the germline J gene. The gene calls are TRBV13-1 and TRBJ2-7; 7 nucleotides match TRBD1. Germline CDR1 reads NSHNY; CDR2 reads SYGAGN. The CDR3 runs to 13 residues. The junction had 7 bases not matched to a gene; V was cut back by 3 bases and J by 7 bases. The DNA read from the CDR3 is TGTGCCAGCAGTGCACGACAGGGAGGGGAACAGTAC. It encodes CASSARQGGEQY. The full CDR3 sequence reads CASSARQGGEQYF.

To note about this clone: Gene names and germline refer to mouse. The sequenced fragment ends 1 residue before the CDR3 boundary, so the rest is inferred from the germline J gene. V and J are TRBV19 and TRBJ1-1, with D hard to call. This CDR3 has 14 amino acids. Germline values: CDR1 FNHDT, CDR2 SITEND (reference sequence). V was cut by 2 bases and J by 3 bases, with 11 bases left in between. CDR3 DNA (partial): TGTGCCAGCAGTATCTGGGAGAGGGACACAGAAGTCTTC. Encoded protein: CASSIWERDTEVF. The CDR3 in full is CASSIWERDTEVFF.

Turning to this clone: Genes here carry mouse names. CDR3 region: CASSLSTGGGAETLYF. The covered CDR3 bases are TGTGCCAGCAGTCTGTCCACTGGGGGGGGTGCAGAAACGCTGTAT. The rearrangement links TRBV24 to TRBJ2-3; 10 nucleotides match TRBD2. The CDR3 end falls 1 residue outside the read, so it is completed with the germline J gene. The CDR3 runs to 16 residues. The V and J ends lost 1 base and 1 base, in that order; junction bases with no gene match: 2. Germline assignment: CDR1 KGHTA and CDR2 FRNEEI.

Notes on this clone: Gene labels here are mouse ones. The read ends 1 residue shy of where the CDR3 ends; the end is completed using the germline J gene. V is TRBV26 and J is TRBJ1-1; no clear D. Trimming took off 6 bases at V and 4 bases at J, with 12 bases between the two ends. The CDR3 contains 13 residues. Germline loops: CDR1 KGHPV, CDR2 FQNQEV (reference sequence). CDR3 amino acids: CASSRLFGTEVFF. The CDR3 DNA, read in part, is TGTGCCAGCAGCCGTCTCTTCGGCACAGAAGTCTTC. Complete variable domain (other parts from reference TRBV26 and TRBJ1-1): NSKVIQTPRYLVKGQGQKAKMRCIPEKGHPVVFWYQQNKNNEFKFLINFQNQEVLQQIDMTEKRFSAECPSNSPCSLEIQSSEAGDSALYLCASSRLFGTEVFFGKGTRLTVV.

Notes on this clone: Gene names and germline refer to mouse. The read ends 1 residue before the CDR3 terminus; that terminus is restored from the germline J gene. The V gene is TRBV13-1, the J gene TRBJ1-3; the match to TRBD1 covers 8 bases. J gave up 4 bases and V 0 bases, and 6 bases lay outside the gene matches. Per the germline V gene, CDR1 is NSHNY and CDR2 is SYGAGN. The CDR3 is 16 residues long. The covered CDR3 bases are TGTGCCAGCAGTGATGCTTGGACAGGGAGAGGAAATACGCTCTAT. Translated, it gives CASSDAWTGRGNTLY. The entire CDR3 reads CASSDAWTGRGNTLYF.

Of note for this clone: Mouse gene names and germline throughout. CDR3 amino acids: CASSASDWGGAETLYF. The CDR3 bases that were read are TGTGCCAGCAGTGCCTCGGACTGGGGGGGGGCAGAAACGCTGTAT. The chain couples TRBV13-1 to TRBJ2-3; 12 bases are a match to TRBD2. The read terminates 1 residue ahead of where the CDR3 ends, so the germline J gene completes it. Germline CDR1 reads NSHNY; CDR2 reads SYGAGN. CDR3 length: 16 residues. V lost 3 bases to trimming and J lost 3 bases; unmatched junction nucleotides: 5.